This TCR beta chain was obtained from a study of T-cell reconstitution after alpha-beta-depleted transplantation in children (TCRdb year 2016). In the study overall: T-cell immune reconstitution after TCRalphabeta/CD19-depleted allogeneic hematopoietic cell transplantation in children was quantitatively tracked in the study by means of TCR repertoire profiling.

Libraries were built with PCR. TCRdb names Illumina HiSeq 2500 as the instrument used. TCR library preparation used molecular barcoding, with unique molecular identifiers applied to normalize quantification of the TCRbeta repertoire. TCRdb reworked the public reads: Q25 trimming with fastp, MiXCR clone assembly, productive beta chains retained. All rows with the same CDR3 protein become a single entry with the most common DNA and genes. The sample includes 440,000 or so distinct CDR3 sequences, with roughly 43% observed a single time. The ten top clones hold roughly a quarter of the sample. Findings and caveats that apply to the study as a whole: In some patients, high TCRbeta diversity at day 60 was attributed to recipient T cells and intrathymic progenitors that had survived conditioning. Over the following months the frequencies of hyperexpanded clones went down, and after one year T-cell counts and TCRbeta diversity were mostly credited to newly produced T cells. The apparently early recovery of alphabetaT-cell counts about two months after transplant reportedly depended on only several hundred rapidly expanded clones that came from non-depleted graft cells.

Regarding this clonotype: Its recognized antigen is unknown. Base-call qualities are not available, and no considerably larger clone is one nucleotide away.

The CDR3 goes from the cysteine to the phenylalanine over 16 residues. Only the CDR3 part of the read is kept: 48 bases, read in frame from the first base. CDR1 is given as MDHEN and CDR2 as SYDVKM, both from the germline V gene. V is pruned by 9 bases and J by 7 bases, leaving 11 bases of the junction without a gene match. In the paper's terms, the treatment or condition label means: allogeneic hematopoietic cell transplantation with graft depleted of TCRalphabeta T cells and CD19 B cells. Transplant recipients were children who received TCRalphabeta/CD19-depleted allogeneic hematopoietic cell grafts.

Sequenced here: PBMCs, sampled before TCRalphabeta/CD19-depleted stem cell transplant. The clonotype comes from a girl aged 2 to 9 with aplastic anemia, due to receive a stem cell transplant. The chain uses TRBV28 and TRBJ2-1; 14 bases in the middle match TRBD2. The DNA reads as follows: TGTGCCAGTGGGACTAGCGGGGGCCCCGCGCGGAATGAGCAGTTCTTC. Its amino acids are CASGTSGGPARNEQFF. Reference TRBV28 and TRBJ2-1 genes cover what lies past the CDR3, so the full variable domain is DVKVTQSSRYLVKRTGEKVFLECVQDMDHENMFWYRQDPGLGLRLIYFSYDVKMKEKGDIPEGYSVSREKKERFSLILESASTNQTSMYLCASGTSGGPARNEQFFGPGTRLTVL.